Following are 16 T cell receptor beta chains from one sample sequenced in a study of blood T cell repertoires in COVID-19. Generated by immunoSEQ multiplex PCR, the TCRdb table keeps only in-frame clones and is missing some. The sample holds approximately 280,000 clones, around 85% seen once. Source material: PBMCs or T cells enriched from blood (not recorded which). The source of these receptors is a woman in her forties or fifties who had recovered from COVID-19.

This clone was detected only a few times. This chain connects TRBV3-1 (or the pseudogene TRBV3-2) to TRBJ2-3; 7 bases match TRBD2. Germline V gives CDR1 LGHDT, CDR2 YNNKEL (reference sequence). The CDR3 has 14 amino acids. V shed 4 bases and J 4 bases; nucleotides not matched to a gene: 5. CDR3 coding DNA: TGTGCCAGCAGCCTCCAACTAGCGCCAGATACGCAGTATTTT. This gives the protein CASSLQLAPDTQYF.

V gene TRBV9 combines with J gene TRBJ1-5; TRBD1 might be the D (6 bases). The CDR3 is made up of 14 amino acids. Germline assignment: CDR1 SGDLS and CDR2 YYNGEE. With 4 bases removed from V and 7 bases from J, the gap between germline ends came to 15 bases. The DNA for the CDR3 is TGTGCCAGCAGCCCCAGGGGCGACAACCAGCCCCAGCATTTT. It is translated as CASSPRGDNQPQHF.

The genes are TRBV6-6 and TRBJ2-2, with 9 positions matching TRBD2. Germline V gene data show CDR1 as MNHNY and CDR2 as SVGAGI (reference sequence). The CDR3 sequence is 15 residues long. V shed 6 bases, J shed 1 base, and the junction held 3 bases outside the gene matches. The CDR3: CASSKTSGNTGELFF. In DNA form, the CDR3 reads TGTGCCAGCAGCAAGACTAGCGGGAACACCGGGGAGCTGTTTTTT.

The chain combines TRBV7-8 with TRBJ2-1; weak D call: TRBD2 (7 bases). Deletions cut 5 bases from V and 14 bases from J, with 13 bases between. CDR1 and CDR2 from the germline V gene are SGHVS and FQNEAQ. This CDR3 spans 11 amino acids. The CDR3 bases are TGTGCCAGCAGCCCCGGGGGGCGGAAGTTCTTC. It specifies CASSPGGRKFF.

J is TRBJ2-7 and V is TRBV5-4, with D maybe TRBD1 (5 bases). Germline-derived CDR1 and CDR2 are SGHNT and YYREEE (reference sequence). V was cut by 0 bases and J by 1 base, with 8 bases left in between. The CDR3 runs to 14 residues. The CDR3 nucleotides read TGTGCCAGCAGCTTGGAACAGGCGTCCTACGAGCAGTACTTC. Its protein is CASSLEQASYEQYF.

The rearrangement uses TRBV6-5 and TRBJ2-5; 9 bases match TRBD2. This CDR3 is built from 13 residues. CDR1 is MNHEY, CDR2 SVGAGI, per germline. V was clipped by 6 bases and J by 7 bases; unmatched bases: 6. DNA for the CDR3: TGTGCCAGCAGGACTAGCGGTGAATGGACCCAGTACTTC. It is translated as CASRTSGEWTQYF.

The sample holds a few counts of this clone. The chain couples TRBV11-3 to TRBJ2-3; 9 bases align to TRBD2. The germline V gene has CDR1 SGHNT and CDR2 YENEEA. There are 18 residues in the CDR3. The ends lost 0 bases at V and 3 bases at J; junction bases unmatched: 10. The CDR3 DNA reads TGTGCCAGCAGCTTAGATTTGAGTAGCGGGAGAAGAACAGATACGCAGTATTTT. As protein: CASSLDLSSGRRTDTQYF.

The V call is TRBV6-5, the J call TRBJ1-2; D not resolved. Trimming took 4 bases from V and 3 from J, leaving 3 bases between them. The CDR3 consists of 11 residues. Germline values: CDR1 MNHEY, CDR2 SVGAGI. The CDR3 bases are TGTGCCAGCAGTTCCTACTATGGCTACACCTTC. Its protein is CASSSYYGYTF.

The rearrangement uses TRBV7-9 and TRBJ2-3, with 12 bases aligning to TRBD2. This CDR3 has 15 amino acids. V gave up 5 bases and J gave up 4 bases; unmatched junction bases: 4. Germline V CDR1 and CDR2: SEHNR, FQNEAQ (reference sequence). The CDR3 here is CASSKLAGGADTQYF. CDR3 nucleotide sequence: TGTGCCAGCAGCAAACTAGCGGGGGGCGCAGATACGCAGTATTTT.

J is TRBJ1-5 and V is TRBV21-1; TRBD1 was called by the table and not checked on the DNA. TRBV21-1 is described as a pseudogene. The CDR3 is 12 residues long. The CDR3 DNA reads as TGTGCCAGGACAGGGGTCAATCAGCCCCAGCATTTT. Translating gives CARTGVNQPQHF.

This clone came up a few times. One end of the junction is discordant with germline, which a read error may explain. The rearrangement uses TRBV27 and TRBJ1-1, with unresolved D. Germline V lookup: CDR1 MNHEY, CDR2 SMNVEV (reference sequence). This CDR3 is 15 amino acids long. The CDR3 sequence is CASTLYPGGNAEAFF. For the CDR3, the DNA is TGTGCCAGCACCCTATACCCCGGAGGGAACGCTGAAGCTTTCTTT.

The table lists this clone with a count of one. The chain links TRBV5-1 to TRBJ2-2; D is ambiguous. Germline V gene sequence: CDR1 SGHRS, CDR2 YFSETQ. Trimming left V 4 bases short and J 0 bases short, with 4 bases between. The CDR3 length is 13 residues. CDR3: CASSIANTGELFF. In nucleotides, the CDR3 is TGCGCCAGCAGCATAGCGAACACCGGGGAGCTGTTTTTT.

The chain uses TRBV15 and TRBJ2-1; TRBD2 matches at 7 bases. Germline lookup yields CDR1 LNHNV and CDR2 YYDKDF (reference sequence). V lost 3 bases and J lost 7; bases outside the gene matches: 12. The CDR3 has 16 residues. The CDR3 bases are TGTGCCACCAGCAGGGGGGGACTATCTTGGGCGAATGAGCAGTTCTTC. Its translation: CATSRGGLSWANEQFF.

The CDR3 DNA reads TGTGCCAGCAGGCTGTCTAGCGGTGAGCAGTTCTTC. This sequence encodes CASRLSSGEQFF. The genes are TRBV5-6 and TRBJ2-1; 7 positions match TRBD2. The V gene end was trimmed by 5 bases and the J gene end by 9 bases; junction bases not matched to a gene: 5. Germline V gene lookup returns CDR1 SGHDT and CDR2 YYEEEE. This CDR3 has 12 amino acids.

The chain recombines TRBV11-3 with TRBJ2-3; TRBD2 matches 9 bases. The trim removed 2 bases at V and 1 base at J, leaving 4 bases unmatched. The CDR3 totals 16 residues. Germline V gene data show CDR1 as SGHNT and CDR2 as YENEEA. CDR3 residues: CASSLQAGGRTDTQYF. In DNA, the CDR3 is TGTGCCAGCAGCTTACAAGCGGGAGGACGCACAGATACGCAGTATTTT. Complete variable domain (other parts from reference TRBV11-3 and TRBJ2-3): EAGVVQSPRYKIIEKKQPVAFWCNPISGHNTLYWYLQNLGQGPELLIRYENEEAVDDSQLPKDRFSAERLKGVDSTLKIQPAELGDSAVYLCASSLQAGGRTDTQYFGPGTRLTVL.

The chain recombines TRBV19 with TRBJ2-7, with TRBD2 matching 9 bases. The V gene's germline CDR1 is LNHDA and CDR2 SQIVND (reference sequence). Losses at the gene ends were 4 bases for V and 3 bases for J; bases not matched to a gene: 4. The CDR3 is 14 amino acids. The DNA for the CDR3 is TGTGCCAGTAGTACGACTAGCGGCCGCTACGAGCAGTACTTC. Translated: CASSTTSGRYEQYF.